The rows below give T cell receptor beta chains drawn from one sample of a study of blood T cell repertoires in COVID-19. Measured with immunoSEQ multiplex PCR; TCRdb has only the in-frame clones, and not every one. The sample has 85,000 to 100,000 clones; just over 85% are singletons. Sample: peripheral blood. These receptors all stem from a man aged 45 to 65 with active or convalescent COVID-19. CDR3s include the opening cysteine and the closing phenylalanine or tryptophan. Each record gives: clone size, V gene, J gene, D gene, CDR3 protein, CDR3 DNA. The D gene is left open where the match is weak. The size field is filled for only some rows; it gives once, few, many or a size class.

size: -
V: TRBV9
J: TRBJ2-3
D: TRBD2
CDR3: CASSVLAGDESTDTQYF
DNA: TGTGCCAGCAGCGTCCTTGCGGGGGATGAAAGCACAGATACGCAGTATTTT

size: -
V: TRBV2
J: TRBJ2-7
D: -
CDR3: CASRREAGPYEQYF
DNA: TGTGCCAGCAGGAGGGAAGCTGGACCCTACGAGCAGTACTTC

size: -
V: TRBV27
J: TRBJ1-6
D: -
CDR3: CASSFSGYSPLHF
DNA: TGTGCCAGCAGTTTCTCAGGATATTCACCCCTCCACTTT

size: -
V: TRBV19
J: TRBJ2-1
D: -
CDR3: CASKSRVNEQFF
DNA: TGTGCCAGTAAATCGAGGGTGAATGAGCAGTTCTTC

size: once
V: TRBV27
J: TRBJ2-6
D: -
CDR3: CASSRVSGANVLTF
DNA: TGTGCCAGCAGTCGAGTCTCTGGGGCCAACGTCCTGACTTTC

size: -
V: TRBV6-6
J: TRBJ2-1
D: TRBD2
CDR3: CASSPTSGNEQFF
DNA: TGTGCCAGCAGCCCGACTAGCGGGAATGAGCAGTTCTTC

size: -
V: TRBV29-1
J: TRBJ2-3
D: -
CDR3: CSVVPRLVSDTQYF
DNA: TGCAGCGTTGTTCCGCGACTAGTTTCTGATACGCAGTATTTT

size: -
V: TRBV9
J: TRBJ1-2
D: TRBD1
CDR3: CASSARGDRGNYGYTF
DNA: TGTGCCAGCAGCGCCAGGGGGGACAGGGGAAATTATGGCTACACCTTC

size: -
V: TRBV5-1
J: TRBJ2-2
D: TRBD1
CDR3: CASSSQGVKGTGELFF
DNA: TGCGCCAGCAGCTCGCAGGGGGTGAAGGGTACCGGGGAGCTGTTTTTT

size: -
V: TRBV7-7
J: TRBJ2-5
D: -
CDR3: CASSLDRGARETQYF
DNA: TGTGCCAGCAGCCTGGATCGGGGGGCTAGGGAGACCCAGTACTTC

size: -
V: TRBV19
J: TRBJ2-1
D: -
CDR3: CASSTTPESDYNEQFF
DNA: TGTGCCAGTAGTACAACCCCCGAGAGTGACTACAATGAGCAGTTCTTC

size: once
V: TRBV24-1
J: TRBJ1-2
D: -
CDR3: CATSDTQGFGYTF
DNA: TGTGCCACCAGTGATACCCAGGGTTTCGGCTACACCTTC

size: -
V: TRBV2
J: TRBJ2-2
D: -
CDR3: CASTTDTYTGELFF
DNA: TGTGCCAGCACAACGGACACCTACACCGGGGAGCTGTTTTTT

size: -
V: TRBV9
J: TRBJ2-3
D: -
CDR3: CASSVAADTQYF
DNA: TGTGCCAGCAGCGTAGCTGCAGATACGCAGTATTTT

size: -
V: TRBV6-1
J: TRBJ2-1
D: TRBD2
CDR3: CASSEVAGASYNEQFF
DNA: TGTGCCAGCAGTGAAGTTGCGGGAGCGTCCTACAATGAGCAGTTCTTC

size: -
V: TRBV19
J: TRBJ1-5
D: -
CDR3: CASSITAGNQPQHF
DNA: TGTGCCAGTAGTATTACGGCGGGGAATCAGCCCCAGCATTTT

size: -
V: TRBV6-2/TRBV6-3
J: TRBJ1-4
D: TRBD1
CDR3: CASSPTGDRLYTTDMTEKLFF
DNA: TGTGCCAGCAGCCCAACCGGGGACAGACTTTACACTACCGATATGACTGAAAAACTGTTTTTT

size: -
V: TRBV2
J: TRBJ1-3
D: TRBD1
CDR3: CASGPTGSGNTIYF
DNA: TGTGCCAGCGGCCCGACAGGGTCTGGAAACACCATATATTTT

size: -
V: TRBV5-4
J: TRBJ2-7
D: TRBD1
CDR3: CASTTWTGTHEQYF
DNA: TGTGCCAGCACCACCTGGACAGGGACCCACGAGCAGTACTTC

size: -
V: TRBV11-2
J: TRBJ2-3
D: TRBD2
CDR3: CASSFSGRASKVPDTQYF
DNA: TGTGCCAGCAGCTTTAGCGGGAGGGCCAGTAAGGTTCCAGATACGCAGTATTTT

size: -
V: TRBV28
J: TRBJ2-5
D: -
CDR3: CASSPHTGNGETQYF
DNA: TGTGCCAGCAGTCCCCATACAGGAAACGGGGAGACCCAGTACTTC

size: -
V: TRBV21-1
J: TRBJ2-3
D: -
CDR3: CASSKGREVAGGTDTQYF
DNA: -

size: -
V: TRBV3-1/TRBV3-2
J: TRBJ2-3
D: TRBD2
CDR3: CASSQVGGGPLYF
DNA: TGTGCCAGCAGCCAAGTTGGCGGGGGTCCCTTGTATTTT

size: once
V: TRBV4-3
J: TRBJ1-3
D: -
CDR3: CASSLTRGRGNTIYF
DNA: TGCGCCAGCAGCCTGACGCGGGGCCGTGGAAACACCATATATTTT

size: -
V: TRBV6-5
J: TRBJ1-2
D: -
CDR3: CASTPLLRHSYTF
DNA: TGTGCCAGCACTCCCCTATTAAGACACAGCTACACCTTC

size: -
V: TRBV12-1
J: TRBJ1-5
D: -
CDR3: CASSFQGHSRPQHF
DNA: TGTGCCAGCAGCTTTCAAGGACACTCAAGGCCCCAGCATTTT

size: -
V: TRBV5-1
J: TRBJ1-1
D: TRBD1
CDR3: CASSWTGGGGGTEAFF
DNA: TGCGCCAGCAGCTGGACAGGTGGGGGTGGTGGCACTGAAGCTTTCTTT

size: -
V: TRBV18
J: TRBJ1-1
D: -
CDR3: CASSPPSGVREAFF
DNA: TGTGCCAGCTCACCACCCAGCGGTGTGCGTGAAGCTTTCTTT

size: -
V: TRBV5-4
J: TRBJ2-2
D: TRBD2
CDR3: CASSSKTSANTGELFF
DNA: TGTGCCAGCAGCTCGAAGACTAGCGCGAACACCGGGGAGCTGTTTTTT

size: once
V: TRBV11-2
J: TRBJ2-2
D: TRBD1
CDR3: CASRPTGTGLSTGELFF
DNA: TGTGCCAGCAGACCAACAGGGACAGGCTTGAGCACCGGGGAGCTGTTTTTT

size: -
V: TRBV10-3
J: TRBJ2-2
D: TRBD1
CDR3: CATRQGEAGELFF
DNA: TGTGCCACCCGACAGGGAGAGGCCGGGGAGCTGTTTTTT

size: -
V: TRBV2
J: TRBJ2-7
D: TRBD1
CDR3: CASSETGKSHEQYF
DNA: TGTGCCAGCAGTGAGACAGGGAAATCCCACGAGCAGTACTTC